A selection of T cell receptor beta chains follows, all from one sample in a study of CD8 T cells in ankylosing spondylitis. TCRdb processed the 5' RACE reads anew with MiXCR; each CDR3 protein has one entry. The profile shows approximately 440,000 distinct CDR3 sequences, 17% of them singletons. Source material: blood, either unsorted or a sorted T cell fraction (not recorded which). All receptors derive from a male donor with ankylosing spondylitis. Both conserved end residues are part of each CDR3. D genes are given only for firm matches. Some rows have no size entry. The others give once, few or many, or a class for an expanded clone.

>TRBV28|-|-|TRBJ1-1
CASSPLETEAFF
TGTGCCAGCAGCCCCTTGGAGACTGAAGCTTTCTTT
>TRBV20-1|-|once|TRBJ2-4
CSALRLEQNIQYF
TGCAGTGCCCTTCGACTTGAACAAAACATTCAGTACTTC
>TRBV3-1|TRBD2|-|TRBJ2-3
CASSQVSPGGPGDTQYF
TGTGCCAGCAGCCAAGTCTCCCCGGGAGGGCCAGGGGATACGCAGTATTTT
>TRBV25-1|-|-|TRBJ2-7
CASRDTGWTYEQYF
TGTGCCAGCAGGGATACAGGGTGGACCTACGAGCAGTACTTC
>TRBV20-1|TRBD1|-|TRBJ1-6
CSASRDRVSPLHF
TGCAGTGCTAGTAGGGACAGGGTTTCACCCCTCCACTTT
>TRBV5-1|TRBD1|few|TRBJ1-4
CASRKTGDGEKLFF
TGCGCCAGCAGAAAGACAGGGGACGGTGAAAAACTGTTTTTT
>TRBV29-1|-|many|TRBJ1-4
CSVGTSETNEKLFF
TGCAGCGTGGGGACCAGCGAAACTAATGAAAAACTGTTTTTT
>TRBV4-2|TRBD2|few|TRBJ2-2
CASSRTSGRSNTGELFF
TGTGCCAGCAGCCGGACTAGCGGGAGATCGAACACCGGGGAGCTGTTTTTT
>TRBV24-1|TRBD2|few|TRBJ2-7
CATGTSGGPETYEQYF
TGTGCCACTGGGACTAGCGGGGGCCCGGAGACCTACGAGCAGTACTTC
>TRBV30|-|-|TRBJ1-2
CAWSVVSDYGYTF
TGTGCCTGGAGTGTAGTGAGCGACTATGGCTACACCTTC
>TRBV2|-|-|TRBJ1-5
CASSSRGGSQPQHF
TGTGCCAGCAGTTCAAGGGGGGGGAGTCAGCCCCAGCATTTT
>TRBV5-6|-|-|TRBJ2-6
CASSLGPPGGANVLTF
TGTGCCAGCAGCTTGGGGCCCCCGGGGGGGGCCAACGTCCTGACTTTC
>TRBV20-1|-|many|TRBJ2-3
CSATLSTDTQYF
TGCAGTGCCACCTTAAGCACAGATACGCAGTATTTT
>TRBV20-1|-|-|TRBJ2-2
CSASENLPLGGELFF
TGCAGTGCTAGCGAGAACCTACCATTAGGCGGGGAGCTGTTTTTT
>TRBV29-1|-|many|TRBJ2-7
CSVASRPDEQYF
TGCAGCGTTGCCTCGCGACCGGACGAGCAGTACTTC
>TRBV4-1|-|-|TRBJ1-1
CASSQARETAAFF
TGCGCCAGCAGCCAAGCCCGGGAAACTGCAGCTTTCTTT
>TRBV29-1|-|many|TRBJ2-1
CSVGQNYYNEQFF
TGCAGCGTTGGGCAAAACTACTACAATGAGCAGTTCTTC
>TRBV5-5|-|few|TRBJ1-1
CASSLDPGLPEAFF
TGTGCCAGCAGCTTGGACCCAGGGCTGCCTGAAGCTTTCTTT
>TRBV7-2|-|-|TRBJ2-1
CASSPKAGNTYNEQFF
TGTGCCAGCAGCCCCAAGGCGGGAAACACCTACAATGAGCAGTTCTTC